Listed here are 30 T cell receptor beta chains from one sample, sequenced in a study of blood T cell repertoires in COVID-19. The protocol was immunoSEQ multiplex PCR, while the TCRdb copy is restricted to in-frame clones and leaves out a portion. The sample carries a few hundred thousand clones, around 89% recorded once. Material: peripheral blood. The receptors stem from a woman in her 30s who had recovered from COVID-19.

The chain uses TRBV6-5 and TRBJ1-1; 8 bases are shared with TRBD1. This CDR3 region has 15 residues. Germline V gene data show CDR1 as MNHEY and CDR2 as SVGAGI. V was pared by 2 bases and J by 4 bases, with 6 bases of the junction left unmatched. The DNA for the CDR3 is TGTGCCAGCAGTTACGCGGACAGGGTTGTCACTGAAGCTTTCTTT. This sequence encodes CASSYADRVVTEAFF.

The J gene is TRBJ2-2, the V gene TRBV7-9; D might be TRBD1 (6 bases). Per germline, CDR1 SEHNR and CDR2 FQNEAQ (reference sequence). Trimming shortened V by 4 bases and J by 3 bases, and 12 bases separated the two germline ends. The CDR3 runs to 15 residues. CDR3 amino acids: CASSSRRQDTGELFF. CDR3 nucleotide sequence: TGTGCCAGCAGCTCCCGCCGACAGGACACCGGGGAGCTGTTTTTT. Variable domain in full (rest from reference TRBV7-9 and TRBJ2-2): DTGVSQNPRHKITKRGQNVTFRCDPISEHNRLYWYRQTLGQGPEFLTYFQNEAQLEKSRLLSDRFSAERPKGSFSTLEIQRTEQGDSAMYLCASSSRRQDTGELFFGEGSRLTVL.

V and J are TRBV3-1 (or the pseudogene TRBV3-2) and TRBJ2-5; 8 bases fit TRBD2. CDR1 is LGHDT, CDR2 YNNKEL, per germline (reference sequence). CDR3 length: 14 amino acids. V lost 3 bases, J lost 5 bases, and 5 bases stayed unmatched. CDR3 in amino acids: CASSQGSGVETQYF. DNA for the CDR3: TGTGCCAGCAGCCAGGGTAGCGGGGTGGAGACCCAGTACTTC.

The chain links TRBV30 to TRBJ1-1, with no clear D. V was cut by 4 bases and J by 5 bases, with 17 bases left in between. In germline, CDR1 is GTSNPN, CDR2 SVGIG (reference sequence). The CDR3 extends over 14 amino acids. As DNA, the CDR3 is TGTGCCTGGACCCGTCGCCCGGGTGGGACTGAAGCTTTCTTT. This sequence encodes CAWTRRPGGTEAFF.

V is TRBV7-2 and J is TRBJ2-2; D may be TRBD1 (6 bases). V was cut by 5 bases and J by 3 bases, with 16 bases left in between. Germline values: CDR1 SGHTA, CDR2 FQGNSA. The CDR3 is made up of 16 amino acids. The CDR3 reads CASSASGTTDTGELFF. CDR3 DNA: TGTGCCAGCAGCGCCTCCGGGACAACGGACACCGGGGAGCTGTTTTTT. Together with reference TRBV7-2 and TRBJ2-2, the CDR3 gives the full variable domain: GAGVSQSPSNKVTEKGKDVELRCDPISGHTALYWYRQSLGQGLEFLIYFQGNSAPDKSGLPSDRFSAERTGGSVSTLTIQRTQQEDSAVYLCASSASGTTDTGELFFGEGSRLTVL.

CDR3 residues: CASRTALGQGRTGELFF. CDR3 bases: TGTGCCAGCAGGACCGCACTGGGACAGGGTCGCACCGGGGAGCTGTTTTTT. The chain joins TRBV7-6 to TRBJ2-2; 9 nucleotides align to TRBD1. Per the germline V gene, CDR1 is SGHVS and CDR2 is FNYEAQ. V trimming: 6 bases; J trimming: 4 bases; junction bases outside the gene matches: 12. This CDR3 has 17 residues. The entire variable domain, with the rest obtained from reference TRBV7-6 and TRBJ2-2, is as follows: GAGVSQSPRYKVTKRGQDVALRCDPISGHVSLYWYRQALGQGPEFLTYFNYEAQQDKSGLPNDRFSAERPEGSISTLTIQRTEQRDSAMYRCASRTALGQGRTGELFFGEGSRLTVL.

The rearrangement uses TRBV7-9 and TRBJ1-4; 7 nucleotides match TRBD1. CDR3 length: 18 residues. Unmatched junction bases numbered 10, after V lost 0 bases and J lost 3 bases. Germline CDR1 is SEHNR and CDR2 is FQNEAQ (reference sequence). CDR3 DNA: TGTGCCAGCAGCTTAGCCGGATCCACCGGGACAGCTAATGAAAAACTGTTTTTT. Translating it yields CASSLAGSTGTANEKLFF.

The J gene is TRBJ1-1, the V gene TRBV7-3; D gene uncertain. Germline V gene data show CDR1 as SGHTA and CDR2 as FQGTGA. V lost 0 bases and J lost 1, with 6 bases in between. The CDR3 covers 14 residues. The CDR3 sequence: CASSLTAGNTEAFF. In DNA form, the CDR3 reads TGTGCCAGCAGCTTAACGGCAGGGAACACTGAAGCTTTCTTT.

The CDR3, as DNA: TGTGCCAGTAGTACTGGCCGTTATGGCTACACCTTC. It codes for CASSTGRYGYTF. This chain connects TRBV19 to TRBJ1-2; D not certain. This CDR3 contains 12 residues. Germline V gene lookup returns CDR1 LNHDA and CDR2 SQIVND (reference sequence). The germline V and J ends were trimmed by 4 bases and 5 bases, with 8 bases remaining between them.

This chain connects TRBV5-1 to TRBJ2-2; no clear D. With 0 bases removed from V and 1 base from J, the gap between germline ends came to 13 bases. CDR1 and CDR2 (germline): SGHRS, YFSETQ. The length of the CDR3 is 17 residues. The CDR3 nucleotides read TGCGCCAGCAGCTTGGACAGAACAACCGAGAACACCGGGGAGCTGTTTTTT. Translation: CASSLDRTTENTGELFF. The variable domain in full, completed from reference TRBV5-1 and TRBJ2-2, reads KAGVTQTPRYLIKTRGQQVTLSCSPISGHRSVSWYQQTPGQGLQFLFEYFSETQRNKGNFPGRFSGRQFSNSRSEMNVSTLELGDSALYLCASSLDRTTENTGELFFGEGSRLTVL.

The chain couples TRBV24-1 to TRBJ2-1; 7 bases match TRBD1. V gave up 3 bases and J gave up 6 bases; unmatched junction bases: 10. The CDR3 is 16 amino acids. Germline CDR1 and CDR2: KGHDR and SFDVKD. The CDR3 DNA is TGTGCCACCAGTGATCCCACCGGGACAGTGGGCAATGAGCAGTTCTTC. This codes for CATSDPTGTVGNEQFF.

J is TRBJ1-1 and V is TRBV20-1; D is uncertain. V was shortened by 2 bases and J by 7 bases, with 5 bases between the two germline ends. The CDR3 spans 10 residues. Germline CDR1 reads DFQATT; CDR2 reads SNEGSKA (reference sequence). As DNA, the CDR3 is TGCAGTGCTAGATTCCGTGAAGCTTTCTTT. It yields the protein CSARFREAFF.

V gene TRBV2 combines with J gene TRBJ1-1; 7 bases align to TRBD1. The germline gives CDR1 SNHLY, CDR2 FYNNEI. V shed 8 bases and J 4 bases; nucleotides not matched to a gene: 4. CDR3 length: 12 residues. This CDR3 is CASRDSLTEAFF. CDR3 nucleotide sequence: TGTGCCAGCCGGGACAGCCTCACTGAAGCTTTCTTT.

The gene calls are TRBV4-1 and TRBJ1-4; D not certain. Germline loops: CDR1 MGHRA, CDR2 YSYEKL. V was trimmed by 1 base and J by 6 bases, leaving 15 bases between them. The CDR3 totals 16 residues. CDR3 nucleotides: TGCGCCAGCAGCCAAGTTCCCGCGGCCAGTTATGAAAAACTGTTTTTT. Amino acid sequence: CASSQVPAASYEKLFF.

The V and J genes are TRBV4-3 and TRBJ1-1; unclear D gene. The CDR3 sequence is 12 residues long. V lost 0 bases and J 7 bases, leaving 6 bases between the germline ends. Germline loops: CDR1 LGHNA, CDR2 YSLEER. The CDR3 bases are TGCGCCAGCAGCCAAGATCGGAGTGAAGCTTTCTTT. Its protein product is CASSQDRSEAFF.

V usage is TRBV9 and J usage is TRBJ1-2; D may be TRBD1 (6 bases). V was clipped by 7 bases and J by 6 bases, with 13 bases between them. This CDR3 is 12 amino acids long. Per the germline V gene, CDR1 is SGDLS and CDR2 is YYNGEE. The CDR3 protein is CASSGVGNGYTF. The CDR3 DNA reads TGTGCCAGCTCAGGGGTAGGAAATGGCTACACCTTC.

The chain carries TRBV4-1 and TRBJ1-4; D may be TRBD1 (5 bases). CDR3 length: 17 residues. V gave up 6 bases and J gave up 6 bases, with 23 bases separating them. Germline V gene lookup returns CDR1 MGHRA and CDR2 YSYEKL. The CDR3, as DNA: TGCGCCAGCAGACCTACCGGGACTCAGGGAGTGGATGAAAAACTGTTTTTT. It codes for CASRPTGTQGVDEKLFF.

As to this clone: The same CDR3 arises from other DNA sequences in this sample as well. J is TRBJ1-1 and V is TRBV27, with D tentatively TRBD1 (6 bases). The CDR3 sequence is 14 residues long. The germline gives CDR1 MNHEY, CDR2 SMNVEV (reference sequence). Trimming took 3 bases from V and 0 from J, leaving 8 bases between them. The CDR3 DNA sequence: TGTGCCAGCAGTTTGGACAGACTGAACACTGAAGCTTTCTTT. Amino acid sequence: CASSLDRLNTEAFF.

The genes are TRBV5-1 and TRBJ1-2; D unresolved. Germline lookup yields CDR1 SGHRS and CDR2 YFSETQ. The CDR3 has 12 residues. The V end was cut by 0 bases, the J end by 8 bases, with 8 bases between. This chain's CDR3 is CASSLAGYGYTF. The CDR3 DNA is TGCGCCAGCAGCTTGGCGGGGTACGGCTACACCTTC. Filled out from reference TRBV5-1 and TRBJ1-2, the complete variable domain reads KAGVTQTPRYLIKTRGQQVTLSCSPISGHRSVSWYQQTPGQGLQFLFEYFSETQRNKGNFPGRFSGRQFSNSRSEMNVSTLELGDSALYLCASSLAGYGYTFGSGTRLTVV.

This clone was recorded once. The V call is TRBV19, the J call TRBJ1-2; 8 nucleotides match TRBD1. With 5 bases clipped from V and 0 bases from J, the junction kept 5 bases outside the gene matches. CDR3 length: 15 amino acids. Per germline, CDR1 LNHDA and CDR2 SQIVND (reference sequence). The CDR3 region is CASSPTGATNYGYTF. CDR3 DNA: TGTGCCAGTAGTCCGACAGGGGCTACTAACTATGGCTACACCTTC.

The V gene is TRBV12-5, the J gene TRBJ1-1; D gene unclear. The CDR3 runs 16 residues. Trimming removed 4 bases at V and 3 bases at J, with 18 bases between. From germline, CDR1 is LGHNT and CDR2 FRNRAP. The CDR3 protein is CASGSGRIGVDTEAFF. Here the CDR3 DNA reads TGTGCTAGTGGTTCCGGGAGAATCGGGGTGGACACTGAAGCTTTCTTT. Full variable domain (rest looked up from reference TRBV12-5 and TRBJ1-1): DARVTQTPRHKVTEMGQEVTMRCQPILGHNTVFWYRQTMMQGLELLAYFRNRAPLDDSGMPKDRFSAEMPDATLATLKIQPSEPRDSAVYFCASGSGRIGVDTEAFFGQGTRLTVV.

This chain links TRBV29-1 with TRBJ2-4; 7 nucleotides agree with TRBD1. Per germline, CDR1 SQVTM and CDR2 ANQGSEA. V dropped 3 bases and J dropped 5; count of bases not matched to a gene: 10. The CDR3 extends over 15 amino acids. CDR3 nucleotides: TGCAGCGTTGATGTGAAGTGGGGACAGCAAAACATTCAGTACTTC. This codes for CSVDVKWGQQNIQYF.

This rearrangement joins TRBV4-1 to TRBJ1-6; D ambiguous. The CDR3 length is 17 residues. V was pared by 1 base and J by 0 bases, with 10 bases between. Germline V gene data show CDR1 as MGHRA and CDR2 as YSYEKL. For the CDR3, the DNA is TGCGCCAGCAGCCAAGTCCTAAAGAGCTCCTATAATTCACCCCTCCACTTT. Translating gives CASSQVLKSSYNSPLHF.

The CDR3 nucleotides read TGTGCCAGCAGCCCCCAAGGGACTTCGAGCTCCTACAATGAGCAGTTCTTC. Amino acids: CASSPQGTSSSYNEQFF. The V call is TRBV7-3, the J call TRBJ2-1; D is perhaps TRBD2 (6 bases). Trimming stripped 5 bases from V and 0 bases from J, with 17 bases between. The CDR3 is made up of 17 amino acids. Germline V gene lookup returns CDR1 SGHTA and CDR2 FQGTGA.

CDR3 in amino acids: CAWSVLRGGYTF. The CDR3 region has the DNA TGTGCCTGGAGTGTACTTAGGGGCGGCTACACCTTC. This rearrangement joins TRBV30 to TRBJ1-2, with D perhaps matching TRBD1 (5 bases). Germline CDR1 reads GTSNPN; CDR2 reads SVGIG (reference sequence). Trimming pared 0 bases from V and 8 bases from J, leaving 10 bases between. This CDR3 region has 12 residues.

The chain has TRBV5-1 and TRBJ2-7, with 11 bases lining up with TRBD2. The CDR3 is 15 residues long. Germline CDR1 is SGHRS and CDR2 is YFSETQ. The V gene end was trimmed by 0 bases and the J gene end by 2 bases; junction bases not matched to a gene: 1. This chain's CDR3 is CASSLGLAGTYEQYF. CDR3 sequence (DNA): TGCGCCAGCAGCTTGGGACTAGCGGGGACCTACGAGCAGTACTTC. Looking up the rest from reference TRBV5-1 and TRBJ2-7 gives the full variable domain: KAGVTQTPRYLIKTRGQQVTLSCSPISGHRSVSWYQQTPGQGLQFLFEYFSETQRNKGNFPGRFSGRQFSNSRSEMNVSTLELGDSALYLCASSLGLAGTYEQYFGPGTRLTVT.

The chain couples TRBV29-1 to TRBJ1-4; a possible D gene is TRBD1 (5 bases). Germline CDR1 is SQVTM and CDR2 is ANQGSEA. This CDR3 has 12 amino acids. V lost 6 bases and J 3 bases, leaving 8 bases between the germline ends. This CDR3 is CSVQGANEKLFF. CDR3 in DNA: TGCAGCGTCCAGGGTGCTAATGAAAAACTGTTTTTT.

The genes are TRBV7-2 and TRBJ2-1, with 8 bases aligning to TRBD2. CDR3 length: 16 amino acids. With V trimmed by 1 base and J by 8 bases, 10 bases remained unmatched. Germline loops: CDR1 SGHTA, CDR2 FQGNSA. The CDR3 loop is CASSLVGGGSVDEQFF. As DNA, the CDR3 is TGTGCCAGCAGCTTAGTTGGCGGGGGGAGTGTGGATGAGCAGTTCTTC.

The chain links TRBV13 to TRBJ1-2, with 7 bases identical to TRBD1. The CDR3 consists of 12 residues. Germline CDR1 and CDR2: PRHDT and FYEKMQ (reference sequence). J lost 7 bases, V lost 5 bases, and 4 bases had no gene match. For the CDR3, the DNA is TGTGCCAGCAGCCGATACAGGGGTGGCTACACCTTC. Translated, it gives CASSRYRGGYTF.

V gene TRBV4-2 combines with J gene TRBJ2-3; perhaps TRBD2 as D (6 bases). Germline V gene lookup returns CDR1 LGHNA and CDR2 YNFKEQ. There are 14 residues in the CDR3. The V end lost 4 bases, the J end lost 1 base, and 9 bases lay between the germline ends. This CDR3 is CASSLPGGTDTQYF. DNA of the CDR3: TGTGCCAGCAGCCTACCGGGGGGCACAGATACGCAGTATTTT.